What follows describes a single TCR beta chain. The CDR3 totals 12 residues. V shed 5 bases and J 3 bases; nucleotides not matched to a gene: 1. Per germline, CDR1 MNHEY and CDR2 SVGAGI. The data originate from a study of Ad26.COV2.S vaccination and SARS-CoV-2 variants. On the study more broadly: Participant was drawn from the COV1001 Ad26.COV2.S trial arm. Ad26.COV2.S was injected intramuscularly once or twice, 56 days apart.

Described treatment: some 19 received Ad26.COV2.S at low or high dose, single or two shots; 5 received placebo; per-sample allocation not given. At day 63 after the first vaccine or placebo injection, samples were drawn. An 18-55-year-old adult in Boston served as donor. Method: immunoSEQ multiplex PCR; TCRdb's copy keeps in-frame clones and lacks some. The sample yields roughly 270,000 clones, roughly 86% seen once. The chain links TRBV6-5 to TRBJ2-7; 7 positions match TRBD1. The sequence derives from a person between 18 and 65 years old who received the Ad26.COV2.S COVID-19 vaccine or a placebo. This specimen was peripheral blood, taken in a trial of Ad26.COV2.S vaccine versus placebo. The DNA for the CDR3 is TGTGCCAGCAGTAACAGGGGCTACGAGCAGTACTTC. Translating it yields CASSNRGYEQYF.